The clone carrying this T cell receptor beta chain is a singleton in its sample. What it binds is not known. The sample is drawn from a study of cytotoxic CD8 clonotypes in ibrutinib-treated CLL. V gave up 3 bases and J gave up 0 bases, with 6 bases separating them. Germline CDR1 is KGHSH and CDR2 is LQKENI. CDR3 length: 14 amino acids. Findings and caveats of the study: Once treatment began, public clonotypes, which were uncommon, contracted or stayed stable.

Clones were sequenced by immunoSEQ multiplex PCR, and TCRdb holds only the in-frame ones, with some missing. The table includes about 72,000 clones, around 80% detected once. The sample consisted of PBMCs, taken at disease progression, from a patient treated with ibrutinib. This TCR was sampled from a human donor with chronic lymphocytic leukemia. J is TRBJ2-1 and V is TRBV18; D is uncertain. CDR3 residues: CASSPLRSYNEQFF. In DNA form, the CDR3 reads TGTGCCAGCTCACCTTTACGCTCCTACAATGAGCAGTTCTTC.